This TCR beta chain was documented in a study of early T cells in non-severe SARS-CoV-2 infection. In the library, individual cDNA molecules carried attached unique molecular identifiers. TCRdb reprocessed the 5' RACE reads with MiXCR, giving one entry per CDR3 protein. The repertoire holds around 93,000 distinct CDR3 sequences, with approximately 12% as singletons. Germline values: CDR1 MNHNY, CDR2 SVGAGI (reference sequence). This CDR3 region has 16 residues. Trimming removed 6 bases from V and 2 bases from J; junction bases left unmatched: 6. This material consisted of whole blood, taken at baseline. The V gene is TRBV6-6, the J gene TRBJ2-1; 11 bases agree with TRBD2. This sequence was found in an adult who was a healthcare worker with PCR-confirmed SARS-CoV-2 infection or an uninfected control (not recorded which). In DNA form, the CDR3 reads TGTGCCAGCAGGGGGACTAGCGGAGAAACCTACAATGAGCAGTTCTTC. Amino acids: CASRGTSGETYNEQFF.